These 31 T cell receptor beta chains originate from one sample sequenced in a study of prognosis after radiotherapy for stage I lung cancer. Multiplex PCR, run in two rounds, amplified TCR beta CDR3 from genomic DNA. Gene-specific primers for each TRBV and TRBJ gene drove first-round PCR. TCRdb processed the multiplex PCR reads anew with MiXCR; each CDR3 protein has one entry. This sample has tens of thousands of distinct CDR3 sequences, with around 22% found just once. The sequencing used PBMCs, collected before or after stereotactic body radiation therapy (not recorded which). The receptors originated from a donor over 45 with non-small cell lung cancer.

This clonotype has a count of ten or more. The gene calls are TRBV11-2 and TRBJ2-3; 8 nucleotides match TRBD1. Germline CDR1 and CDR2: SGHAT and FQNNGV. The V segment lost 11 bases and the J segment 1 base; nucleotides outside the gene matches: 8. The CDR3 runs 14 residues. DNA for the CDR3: TGTGCCGGCGGATGGGGACAGGGCACAGATACGCAGTATTTT. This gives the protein CAGGWGQGTDTQYF.

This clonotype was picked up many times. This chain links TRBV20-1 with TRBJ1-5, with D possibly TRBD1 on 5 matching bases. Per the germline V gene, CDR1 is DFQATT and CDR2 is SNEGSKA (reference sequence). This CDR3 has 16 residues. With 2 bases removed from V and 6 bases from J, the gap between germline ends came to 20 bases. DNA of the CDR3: TGCAGTGCTAGACGGGGCAGCCTTTACGGGGGTCAGCCCCAGCATTTT. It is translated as CSARRGSLYGGQPQHF.

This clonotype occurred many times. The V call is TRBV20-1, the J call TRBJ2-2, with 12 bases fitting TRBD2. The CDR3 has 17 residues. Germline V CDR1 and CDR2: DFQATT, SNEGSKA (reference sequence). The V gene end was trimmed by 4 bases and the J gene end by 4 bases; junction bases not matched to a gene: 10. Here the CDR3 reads CSATTTSGGTLTGELFF. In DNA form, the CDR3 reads TGCAGTGCTACTACTACTAGCGGGGGGACGCTCACCGGGGAGCTGTTTTTT.

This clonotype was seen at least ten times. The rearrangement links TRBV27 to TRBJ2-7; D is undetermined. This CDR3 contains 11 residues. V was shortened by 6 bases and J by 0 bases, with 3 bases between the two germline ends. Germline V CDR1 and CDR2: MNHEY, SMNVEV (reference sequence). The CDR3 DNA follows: TGTGCCAGCAGGAGCTCCTACGAGCAGTACTTC. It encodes CASRSSYEQYF.

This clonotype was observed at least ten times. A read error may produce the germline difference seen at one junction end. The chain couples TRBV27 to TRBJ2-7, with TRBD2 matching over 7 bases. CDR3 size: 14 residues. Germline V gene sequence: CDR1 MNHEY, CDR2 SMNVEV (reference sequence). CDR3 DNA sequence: TGTGCCAGCAGTCGCCGTAGGGAGGGCCGGGAGCGGTACTTC. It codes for CASSRRREGRERYF.

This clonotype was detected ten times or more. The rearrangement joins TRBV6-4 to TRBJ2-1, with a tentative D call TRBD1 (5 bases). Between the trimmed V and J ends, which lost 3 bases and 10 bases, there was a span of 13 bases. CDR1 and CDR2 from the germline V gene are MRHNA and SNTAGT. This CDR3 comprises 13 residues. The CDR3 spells CASSETVVGEQFF. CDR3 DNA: TGTGCCAGCAGTGAGACAGTCGTCGGGGAGCAGTTCTTC.

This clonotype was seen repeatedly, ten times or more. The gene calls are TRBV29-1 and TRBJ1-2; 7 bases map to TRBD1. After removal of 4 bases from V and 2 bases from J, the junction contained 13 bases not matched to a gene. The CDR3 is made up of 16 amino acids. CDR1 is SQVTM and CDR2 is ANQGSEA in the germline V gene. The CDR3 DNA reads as TGCAGCGTTGTAGGGCAGGGGGGCCCTTTAAACTATGGCTACACCTTC. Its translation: CSVVGQGGPLNYGYTF.

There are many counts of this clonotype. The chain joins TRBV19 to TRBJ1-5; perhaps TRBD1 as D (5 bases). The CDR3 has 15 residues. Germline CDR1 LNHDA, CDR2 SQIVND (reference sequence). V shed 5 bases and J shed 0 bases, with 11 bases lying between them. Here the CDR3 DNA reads TGTGCCAGTAGTCTTGGGGGATATAGCAATCAGCCCCAGCATTTT. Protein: CASSLGGYSNQPQHF.

CDR3 protein: CATRIDAPGELFF. CDR3 sequence (DNA): TGTGCCACCAGGATAGACGCCCCCGGGGAGCTGTTTTTT. This chain joins TRBV15 and TRBJ2-2; D is unresolved. Trimming removed 6 bases at V and 6 bases at J, with 11 bases between. Germline V gene lookup returns CDR1 LNHNV and CDR2 YYDKDF (reference sequence). This CDR3 is built from 13 residues.

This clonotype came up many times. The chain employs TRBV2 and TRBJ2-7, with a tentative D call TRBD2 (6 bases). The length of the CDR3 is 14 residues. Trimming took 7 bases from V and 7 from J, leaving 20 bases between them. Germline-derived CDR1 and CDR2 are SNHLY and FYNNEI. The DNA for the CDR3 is TGTGCCAGCATTTCGGGATGGGGGACTCGGGAGCAGTACTTC. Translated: CASISGWGTREQYF.

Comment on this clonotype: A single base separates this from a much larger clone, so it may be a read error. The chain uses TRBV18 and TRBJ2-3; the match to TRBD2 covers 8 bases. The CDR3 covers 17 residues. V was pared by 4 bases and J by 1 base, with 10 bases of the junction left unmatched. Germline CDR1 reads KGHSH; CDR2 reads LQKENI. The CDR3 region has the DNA TGTGCCAGCTCACAACCGGGCGGGGGGTCTCGCACAGATACGCAGTATTTT. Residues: CASSQPGGGSRTDTQYF.

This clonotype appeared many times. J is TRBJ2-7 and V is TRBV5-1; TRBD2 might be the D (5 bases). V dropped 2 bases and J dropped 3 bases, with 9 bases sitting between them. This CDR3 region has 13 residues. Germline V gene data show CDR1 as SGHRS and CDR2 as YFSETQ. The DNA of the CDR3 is TGCGCCAGCAGCTTAAGCGGAAACTACGAGCAGTACTTC. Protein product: CASSLSGNYEQYF.

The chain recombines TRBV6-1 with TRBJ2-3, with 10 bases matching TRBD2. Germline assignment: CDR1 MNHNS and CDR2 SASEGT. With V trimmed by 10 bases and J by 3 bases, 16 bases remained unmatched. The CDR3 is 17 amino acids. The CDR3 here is CAIRPGLARESTDTQYF. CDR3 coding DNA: TGTGCCATCAGACCGGGACTAGCGAGGGAGAGTACAGATACGCAGTATTTT.

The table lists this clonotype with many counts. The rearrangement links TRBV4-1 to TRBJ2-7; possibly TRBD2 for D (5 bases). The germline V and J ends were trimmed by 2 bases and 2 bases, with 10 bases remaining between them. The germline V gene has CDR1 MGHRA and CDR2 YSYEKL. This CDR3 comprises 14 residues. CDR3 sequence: CASSQPGSPYEQYF. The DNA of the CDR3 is TGCGCCAGCAGCCAACCGGGATCACCCTACGAGCAGTACTTC.

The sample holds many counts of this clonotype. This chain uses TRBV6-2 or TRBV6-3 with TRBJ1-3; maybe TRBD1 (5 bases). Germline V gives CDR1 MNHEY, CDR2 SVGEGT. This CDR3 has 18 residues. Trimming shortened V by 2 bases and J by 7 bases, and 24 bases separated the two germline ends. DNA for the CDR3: TGTGCCAGCAGTTACAACCGGGACCCCATCGCGAAGGTTAACACCATATATTTT. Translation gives CASSYNRDPIAKVNTIYF.

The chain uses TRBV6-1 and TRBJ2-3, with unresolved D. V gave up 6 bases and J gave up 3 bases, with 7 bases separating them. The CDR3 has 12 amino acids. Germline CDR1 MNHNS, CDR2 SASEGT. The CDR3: CASRIRTDTQYF. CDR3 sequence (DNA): TGTGCCAGCAGGATCAGGACAGATACGCAGTATTTT.

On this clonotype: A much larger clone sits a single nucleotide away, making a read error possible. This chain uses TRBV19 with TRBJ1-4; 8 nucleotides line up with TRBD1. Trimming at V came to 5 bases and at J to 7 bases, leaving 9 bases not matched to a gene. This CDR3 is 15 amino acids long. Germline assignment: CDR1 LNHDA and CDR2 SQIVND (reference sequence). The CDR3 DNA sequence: TGTGCCAGTAGTCTCTCCCAGGGGGCCGGTGAAAAACTGTTTTTT. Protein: CASSLSQGAGEKLFF. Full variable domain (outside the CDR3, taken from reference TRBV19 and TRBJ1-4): DGGITQSPKYLFRKEGQNVTLSCEQNLNHDAMYWYRQDPGQGLRLIYYSQIVNDFQKGDIAEGYSVSREKKESFPLTVTSAQKNPTAFYLCASSLSQGAGEKLFFGSGTQLSVL.

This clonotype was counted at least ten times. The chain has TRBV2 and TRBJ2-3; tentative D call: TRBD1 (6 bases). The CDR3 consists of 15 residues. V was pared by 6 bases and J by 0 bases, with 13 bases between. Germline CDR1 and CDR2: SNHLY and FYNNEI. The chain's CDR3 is CASSLEGQSTDTQYF. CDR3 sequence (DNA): TGTGCCAGCAGCTTAGAAGGACAGAGCACAGATACGCAGTATTTT.

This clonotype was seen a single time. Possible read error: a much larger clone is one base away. The CDR3 region has the DNA TGTGCCAGCAGTTACCGGACTTGGAACACTGAAGCTTTCTTT. Encoded protein: CASSYRTWNTEAFF. The chain recombines TRBV6-2 or TRBV6-3 with TRBJ1-1; D ambiguous. Germline values: CDR1 MNHEY, CDR2 SVGEGT. The CDR3 runs 14 residues. Trimming cost V 2 bases and J 1 base, with 8 bases left between them.

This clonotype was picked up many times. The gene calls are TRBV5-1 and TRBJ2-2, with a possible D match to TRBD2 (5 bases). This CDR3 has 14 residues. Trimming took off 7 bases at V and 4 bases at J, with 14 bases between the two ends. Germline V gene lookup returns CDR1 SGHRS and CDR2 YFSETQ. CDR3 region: CASGEGRSTGELFF. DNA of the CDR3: TGCGCCAGCGGAGAGGGAAGGAGCACCGGGGAGCTGTTTTTT. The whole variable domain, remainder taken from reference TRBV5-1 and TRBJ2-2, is KAGVTQTPRYLIKTRGQQVTLSCSPISGHRSVSWYQQTPGQGLQFLFEYFSETQRNKGNFPGRFSGRQFSNSRSEMNVSTLELGDSALYLCASGEGRSTGELFFGEGSRLTVL.

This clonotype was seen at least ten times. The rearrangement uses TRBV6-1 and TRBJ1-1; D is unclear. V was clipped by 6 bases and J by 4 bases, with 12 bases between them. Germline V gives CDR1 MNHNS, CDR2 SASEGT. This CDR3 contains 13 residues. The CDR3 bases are TGTGCCAGCAGACTCGAACGGGGCACTGAAGCTTTCTTT. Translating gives CASRLERGTEAFF.

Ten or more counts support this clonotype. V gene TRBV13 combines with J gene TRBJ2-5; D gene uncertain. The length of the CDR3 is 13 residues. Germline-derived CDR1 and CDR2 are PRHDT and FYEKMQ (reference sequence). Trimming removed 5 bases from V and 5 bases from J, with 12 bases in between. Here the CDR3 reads CASSTAVAETQYF. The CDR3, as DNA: TGTGCCAGCAGCACCGCAGTGGCGGAGACCCAGTACTTC.

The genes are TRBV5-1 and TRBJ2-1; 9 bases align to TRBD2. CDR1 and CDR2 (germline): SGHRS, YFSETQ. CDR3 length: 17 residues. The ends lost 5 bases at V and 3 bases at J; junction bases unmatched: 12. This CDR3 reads CASSFLSGGVGYNEQFF. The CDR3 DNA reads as TGCGCCAGCAGTTTTCTTAGCGGGGGAGTGGGCTACAATGAGCAGTTCTTC.

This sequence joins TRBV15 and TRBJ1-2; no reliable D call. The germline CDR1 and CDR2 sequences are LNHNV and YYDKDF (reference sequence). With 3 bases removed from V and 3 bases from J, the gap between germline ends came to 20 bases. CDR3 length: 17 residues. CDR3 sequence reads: CATSSNTPRESYYGYTF. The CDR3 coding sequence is TGTGCCACCAGCAGCAATACCCCCCGGGAAAGTTACTATGGCTACACCTTC. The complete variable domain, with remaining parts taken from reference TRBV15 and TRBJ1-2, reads DAMVIQNPRYQVTQFGKPVTLSCSQTLNHNVMYWYQQKSSQAPKLLFHYYDKDFNNEADTPDNFQSRRPNTSFCFLDIRSPGLGDTAMYLCATSSNTPRESYYGYTFGSGTRLTVV.

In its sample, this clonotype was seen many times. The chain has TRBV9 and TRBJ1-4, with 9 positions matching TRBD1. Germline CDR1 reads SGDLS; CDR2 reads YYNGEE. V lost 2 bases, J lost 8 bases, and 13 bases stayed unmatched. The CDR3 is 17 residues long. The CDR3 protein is CASSVRPTGQGGEKLFF. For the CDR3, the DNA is TGTGCCAGCAGCGTGAGACCAACGGGACAGGGCGGCGAAAAACTGTTTTTT.

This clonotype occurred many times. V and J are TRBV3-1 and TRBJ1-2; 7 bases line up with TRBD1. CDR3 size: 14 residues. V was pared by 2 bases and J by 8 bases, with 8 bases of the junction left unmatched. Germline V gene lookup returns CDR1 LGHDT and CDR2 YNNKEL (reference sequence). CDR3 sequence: CASSQREGAKGYTF. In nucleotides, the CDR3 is TGTGCCAGCAGCCAAAGGGAGGGGGCGAAGGGCTACACCTTC.

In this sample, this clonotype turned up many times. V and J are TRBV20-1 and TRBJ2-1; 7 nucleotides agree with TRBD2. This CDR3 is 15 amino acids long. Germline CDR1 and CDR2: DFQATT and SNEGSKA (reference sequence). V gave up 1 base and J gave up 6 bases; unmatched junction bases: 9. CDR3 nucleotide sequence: TGCAGTGCTAGAGCTAGCGGCCCCTTAACCAATGAGCAGTTCTTC. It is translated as CSARASGPLTNEQFF.

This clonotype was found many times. The CDR3 loop reads CASSTSRDPQVSEQFF. Here the CDR3 DNA reads TGTGCCAGCAGTACCTCTAGGGACCCACAGGTCAGTGAGCAGTTCTTC. The chain recombines TRBV12-3 or TRBV12-4 with TRBJ2-1; D could derive from TRBD1 or TRBD2 (5 bases each). V was shortened by 5 bases and J by 9 bases, with 23 bases between the two germline ends. The CDR3 is 16 residues long.

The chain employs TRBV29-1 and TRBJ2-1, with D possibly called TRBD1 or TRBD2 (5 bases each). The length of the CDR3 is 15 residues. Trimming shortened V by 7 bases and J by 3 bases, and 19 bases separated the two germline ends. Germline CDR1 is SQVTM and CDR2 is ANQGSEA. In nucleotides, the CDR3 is TGCAGCGCTTACGATTGGGGGAGAGACTACAATGAGCAGTTCTTC. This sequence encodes CSAYDWGRDYNEQFF.

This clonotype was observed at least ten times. DNA of the CDR3: TGTGCCAGCAGGAGACAGACCCATGAAAAACTGTTTTTT. Translating gives CASRRQTHEKLFF. The V and J genes are TRBV2 and TRBJ1-4; perhaps TRBD1 as D (5 bases). The CDR3 sequence is 13 residues long. The germline gives CDR1 SNHLY, CDR2 FYNNEI. The V end lost 6 bases, the J end lost 6 bases, and 11 bases lay between the germline ends.

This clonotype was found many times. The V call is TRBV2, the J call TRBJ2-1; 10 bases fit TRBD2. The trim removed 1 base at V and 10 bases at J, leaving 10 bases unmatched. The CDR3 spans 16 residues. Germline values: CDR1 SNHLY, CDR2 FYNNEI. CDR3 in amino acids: CASSEGRLAGAEEQFF. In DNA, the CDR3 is TGTGCCAGCAGTGAAGGTCGGCTAGCGGGAGCGGAGGAGCAGTTCTTC. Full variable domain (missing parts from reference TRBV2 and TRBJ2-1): EPEVTQTPSHQVTQMGQEVILRCVPISNHLYFYWYRQILGQKVEFLVSFYNNEISEKSEIFDDQFSVERPDGSNFTLKIRSTKLEDSAMYFCASSEGRLAGAEEQFFGPGTRLTVL.